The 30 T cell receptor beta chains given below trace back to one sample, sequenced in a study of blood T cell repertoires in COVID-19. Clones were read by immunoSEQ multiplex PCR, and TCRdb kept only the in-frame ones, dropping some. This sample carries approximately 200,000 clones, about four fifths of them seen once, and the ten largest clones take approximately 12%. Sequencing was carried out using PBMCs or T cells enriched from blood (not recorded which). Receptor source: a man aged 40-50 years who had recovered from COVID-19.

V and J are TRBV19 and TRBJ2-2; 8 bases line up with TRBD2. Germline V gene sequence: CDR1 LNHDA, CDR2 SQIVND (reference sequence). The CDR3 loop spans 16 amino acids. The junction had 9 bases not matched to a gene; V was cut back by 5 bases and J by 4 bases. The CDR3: CASSFWAGGSTGELFF. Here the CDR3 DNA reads TGTGCCAGTAGTTTTTGGGCGGGGGGTAGCACCGGGGAGCTGTTTTTT.

CDR3 sequence: CASSQQGDPHGNTIYF. CDR3 nucleotide sequence: TGTGCCAGCTCACAACAAGGAGATCCCCATGGAAACACCATATATTTT. The chain employs TRBV18 and TRBJ1-3; D gene uncertain. CDR1 and CDR2 from the germline V gene are KGHSH and LQKENI. The V and J ends lost 4 bases and 3 bases respectively, with 16 bases between them. The CDR3 is 16 amino acids.

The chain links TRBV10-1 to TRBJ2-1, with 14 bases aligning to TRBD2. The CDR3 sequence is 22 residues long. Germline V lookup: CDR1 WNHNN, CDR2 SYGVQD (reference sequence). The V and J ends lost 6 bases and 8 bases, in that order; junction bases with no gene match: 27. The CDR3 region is CASSGESLGGRRGLAGGHEQFF. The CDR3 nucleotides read TGCGCCAGCAGCGGGGAATCCCTCGGGGGACGGCGAGGACTAGCGGGAGGACATGAGCAGTTCTTC.

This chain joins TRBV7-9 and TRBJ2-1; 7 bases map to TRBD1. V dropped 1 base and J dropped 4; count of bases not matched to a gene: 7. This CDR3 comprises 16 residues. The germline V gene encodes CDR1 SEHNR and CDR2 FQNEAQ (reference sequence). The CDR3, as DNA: TGTGCCAGCAGCTTAGTATCCGGGACAGTGTACAATGAGCAGTTCTTC. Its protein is CASSLVSGTVYNEQFF.

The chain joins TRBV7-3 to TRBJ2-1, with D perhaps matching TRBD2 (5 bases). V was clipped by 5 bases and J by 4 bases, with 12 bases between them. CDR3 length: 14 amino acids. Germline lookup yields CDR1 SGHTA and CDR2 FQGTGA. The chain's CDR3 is CASSPGELYNEQFF. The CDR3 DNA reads TGTGCCAGCAGCCCCGGGGAGCTATACAATGAGCAGTTCTTC.

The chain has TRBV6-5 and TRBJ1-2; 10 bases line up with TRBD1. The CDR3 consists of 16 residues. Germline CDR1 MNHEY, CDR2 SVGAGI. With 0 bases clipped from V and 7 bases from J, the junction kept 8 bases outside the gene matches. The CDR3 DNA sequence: TGTGCCAGCAGTTACTCGACAGGGGGCGGTCTAGGTGGCTACACCTTC. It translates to CASSYSTGGGLGGYTF.

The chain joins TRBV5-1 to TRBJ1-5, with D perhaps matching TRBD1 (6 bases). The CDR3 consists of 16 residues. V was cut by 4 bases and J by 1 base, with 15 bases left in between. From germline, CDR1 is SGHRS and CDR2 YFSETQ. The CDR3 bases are TGCGCCAGCAGCCCGATCCCGGGACACAGCAATCAGCCCCAGCATTTT. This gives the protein CASSPIPGHSNQPQHF.

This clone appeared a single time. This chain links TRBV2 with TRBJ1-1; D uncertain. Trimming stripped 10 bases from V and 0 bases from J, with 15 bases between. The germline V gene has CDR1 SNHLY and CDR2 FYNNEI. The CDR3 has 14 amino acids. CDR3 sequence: CATPPRVMNTEAFF. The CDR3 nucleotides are TGTGCCACCCCTCCGAGGGTTATGAACACTGAAGCTTTCTTT.

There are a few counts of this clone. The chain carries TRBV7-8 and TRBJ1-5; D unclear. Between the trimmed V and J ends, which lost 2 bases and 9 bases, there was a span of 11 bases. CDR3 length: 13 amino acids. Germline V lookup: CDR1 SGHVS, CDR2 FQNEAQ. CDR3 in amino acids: CASSLRLGSPQHF. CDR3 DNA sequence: TGTGCCAGCAGCTTAAGACTAGGGTCGCCCCAGCATTTT.

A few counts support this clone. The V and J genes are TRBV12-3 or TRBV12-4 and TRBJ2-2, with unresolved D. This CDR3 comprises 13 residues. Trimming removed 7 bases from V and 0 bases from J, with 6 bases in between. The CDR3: CASTPTNTGELFF. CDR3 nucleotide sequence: TGTGCCAGCACCCCCACGAACACCGGGGAGCTGTTTTTT.

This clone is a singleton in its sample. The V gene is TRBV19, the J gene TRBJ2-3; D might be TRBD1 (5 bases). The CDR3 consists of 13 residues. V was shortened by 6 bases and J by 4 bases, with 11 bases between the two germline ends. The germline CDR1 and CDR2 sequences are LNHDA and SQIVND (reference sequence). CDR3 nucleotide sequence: TGTGCCAGTAGCCCCACAGGACCAGATACGCAGTATTTT. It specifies CASSPTGPDTQYF.

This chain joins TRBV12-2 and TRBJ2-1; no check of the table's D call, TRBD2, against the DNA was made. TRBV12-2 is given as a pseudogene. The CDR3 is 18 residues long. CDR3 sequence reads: CASRLGRGHSGSFREQFF. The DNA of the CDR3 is TGTGCAAGTCGCTTAGGGCGCGGCCATAGCGGGAGTTTCCGTGAGCAGTTCTTC.

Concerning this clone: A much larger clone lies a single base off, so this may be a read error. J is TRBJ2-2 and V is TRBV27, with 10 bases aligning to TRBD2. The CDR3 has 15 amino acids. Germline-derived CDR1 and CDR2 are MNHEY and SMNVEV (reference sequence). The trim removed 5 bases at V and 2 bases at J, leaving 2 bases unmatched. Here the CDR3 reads CASSRTSGNTGELFF. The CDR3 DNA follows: TGTGCCAGCAGTCGGACTAGCGGAAACACCGGGGAGCTGTTTTTT.

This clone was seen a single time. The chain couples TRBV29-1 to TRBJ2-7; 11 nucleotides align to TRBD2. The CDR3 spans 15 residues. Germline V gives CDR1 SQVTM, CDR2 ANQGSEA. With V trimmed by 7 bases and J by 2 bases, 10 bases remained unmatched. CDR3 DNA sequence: TGCAGCGCAACACATAGCGGGAGGGCCCCCTACGAGCAGTACTTC. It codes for CSATHSGRAPYEQYF.

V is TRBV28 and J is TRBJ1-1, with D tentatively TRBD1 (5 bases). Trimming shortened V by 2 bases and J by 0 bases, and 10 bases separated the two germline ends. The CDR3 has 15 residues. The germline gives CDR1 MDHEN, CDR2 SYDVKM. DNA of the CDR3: TGTGCCAGCAGTTTAGCGACAGTCTTGAACACTGAAGCTTTCTTT. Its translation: CASSLATVLNTEAFF.

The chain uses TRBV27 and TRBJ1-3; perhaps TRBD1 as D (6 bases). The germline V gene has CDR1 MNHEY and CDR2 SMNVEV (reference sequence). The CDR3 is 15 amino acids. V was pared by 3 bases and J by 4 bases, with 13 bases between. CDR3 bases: TGTGCCAGCAGTTTGCAGACAGGTCCCGGAAACACCATATATTTT. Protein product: CASSLQTGPGNTIYF.

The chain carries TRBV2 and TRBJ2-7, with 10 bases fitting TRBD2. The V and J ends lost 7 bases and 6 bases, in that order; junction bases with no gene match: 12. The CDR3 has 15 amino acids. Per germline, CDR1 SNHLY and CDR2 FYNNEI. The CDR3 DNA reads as TGTGCCAGCATCAGGGGGCCTAGCGGGAGTCCCGAGCAGTACGTC. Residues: CASIRGPSGSPEQYV.

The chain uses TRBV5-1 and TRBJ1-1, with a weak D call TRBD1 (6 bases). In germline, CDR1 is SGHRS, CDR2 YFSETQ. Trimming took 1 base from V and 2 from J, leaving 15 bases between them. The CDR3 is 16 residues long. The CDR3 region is CASSLRGRGFNTEAFF. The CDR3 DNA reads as TGCGCCAGCAGCTTGAGGGGCAGGGGATTTAACACTGAAGCTTTCTTT.

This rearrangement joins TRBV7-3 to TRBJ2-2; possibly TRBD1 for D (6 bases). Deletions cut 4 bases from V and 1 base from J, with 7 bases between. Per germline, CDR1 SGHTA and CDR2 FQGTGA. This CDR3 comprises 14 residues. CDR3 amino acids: CASSSQGNTGELFF. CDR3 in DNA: TGTGCCAGCAGCTCACAGGGGAACACCGGGGAGCTGTTTTTT.

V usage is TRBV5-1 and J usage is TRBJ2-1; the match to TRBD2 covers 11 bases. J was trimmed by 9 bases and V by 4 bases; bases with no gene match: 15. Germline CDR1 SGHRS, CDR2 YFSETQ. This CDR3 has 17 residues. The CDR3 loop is CASSRSGTSGLEGEQFF. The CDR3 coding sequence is TGCGCCAGCAGCAGATCCGGGACTAGCGGTCTGGAGGGTGAGCAGTTCTTC.

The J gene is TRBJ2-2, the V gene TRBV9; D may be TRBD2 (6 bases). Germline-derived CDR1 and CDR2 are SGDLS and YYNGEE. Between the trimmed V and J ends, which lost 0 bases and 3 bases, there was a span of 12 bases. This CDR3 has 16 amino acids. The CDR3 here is CASSVVEGVDTGELFF. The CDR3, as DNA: TGTGCCAGCAGCGTAGTGGAGGGAGTGGACACCGGGGAGCTGTTTTTT.

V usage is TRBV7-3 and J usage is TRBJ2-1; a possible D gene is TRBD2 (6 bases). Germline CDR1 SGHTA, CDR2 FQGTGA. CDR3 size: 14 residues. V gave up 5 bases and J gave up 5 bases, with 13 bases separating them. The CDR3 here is CASSGPGDHNEQFF. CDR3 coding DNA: TGTGCCAGCAGCGGACCGGGGGATCACAATGAGCAGTTCTTC.

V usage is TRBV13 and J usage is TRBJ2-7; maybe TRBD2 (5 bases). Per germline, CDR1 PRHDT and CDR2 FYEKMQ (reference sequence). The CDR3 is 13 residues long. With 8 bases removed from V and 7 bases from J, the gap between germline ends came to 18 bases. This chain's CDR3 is CASGARGLWEQYF. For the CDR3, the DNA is TGTGCCAGCGGAGCTCGAGGGTTGTGGGAGCAGTACTTC. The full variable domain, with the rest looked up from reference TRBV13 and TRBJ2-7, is AAGVIQSPRHLIKEKRETATLKCYPIPRHDTVYWYQQGPGQDPQFLISFYEKMQSDKGSIPDRFSAQQFSDYHSELNMSSLELGDSALYFCASGARGLWEQYFGPGTRLTVT.

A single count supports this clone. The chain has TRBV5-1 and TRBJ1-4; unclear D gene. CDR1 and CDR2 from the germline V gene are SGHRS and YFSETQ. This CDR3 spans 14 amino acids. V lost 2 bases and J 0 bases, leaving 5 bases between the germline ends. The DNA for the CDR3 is TGCGCCAGCAGCTTAGCGACAACTAATGAAAAACTGTTTTTT. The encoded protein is CASSLATTNEKLFF.

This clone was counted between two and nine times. The CDR3 DNA reads as TGTGCCAGTAGTACCTCGGACAGGGCGAACACTGAAGCTTTCTTT. Its protein is CASSTSDRANTEAFF. J is TRBJ1-1 and V is TRBV19; 8 bases match TRBD1. The CDR3 has 15 residues. V shed 4 bases, J shed 1 base, and the junction held 5 bases outside the gene matches. The germline V gene has CDR1 LNHDA and CDR2 SQIVND (reference sequence).

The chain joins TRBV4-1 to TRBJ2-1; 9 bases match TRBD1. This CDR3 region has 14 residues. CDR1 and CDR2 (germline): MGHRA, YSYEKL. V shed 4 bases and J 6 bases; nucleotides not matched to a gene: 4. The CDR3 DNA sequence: TGCGCCAGCAGCCGGGACAGGGTTTTCAATGAGCAGTTCTTC. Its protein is CASSRDRVFNEQFF.

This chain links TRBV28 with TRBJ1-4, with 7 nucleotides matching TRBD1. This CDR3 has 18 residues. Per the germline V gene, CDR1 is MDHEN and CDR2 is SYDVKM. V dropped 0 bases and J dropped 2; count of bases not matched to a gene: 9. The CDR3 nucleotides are TGTGCCAGCAGTTTATGGGGGCAACAGGGGTCCACTAATGAAAAACTGTTTTTT. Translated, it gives CASSLWGQQGSTNEKLFF.

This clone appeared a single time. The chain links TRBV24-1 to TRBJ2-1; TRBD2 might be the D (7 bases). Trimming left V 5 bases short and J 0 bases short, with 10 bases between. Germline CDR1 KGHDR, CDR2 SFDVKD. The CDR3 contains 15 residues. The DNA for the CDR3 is TGTGCCACCAGTGGGGGGGGCAGCTCCTACAATGAGCAGTTCTTC. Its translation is CATSGGGSSYNEQFF.

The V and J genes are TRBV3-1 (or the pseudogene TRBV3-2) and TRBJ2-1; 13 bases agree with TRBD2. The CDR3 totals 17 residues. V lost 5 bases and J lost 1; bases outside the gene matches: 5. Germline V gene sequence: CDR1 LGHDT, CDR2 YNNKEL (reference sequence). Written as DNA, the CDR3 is TGTGCCAGCAGCGGACTAGCGGGAGTTGTATCCTACAATGAGCAGTTCTTC. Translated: CASSGLAGVVSYNEQFF.

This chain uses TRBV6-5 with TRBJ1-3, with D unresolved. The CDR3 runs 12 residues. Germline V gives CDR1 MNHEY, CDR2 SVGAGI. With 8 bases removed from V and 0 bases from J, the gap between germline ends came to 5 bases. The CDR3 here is CASRSSGNTIYF. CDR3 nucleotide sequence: TGTGCCAGCCGTAGCTCTGGAAACACCATATATTTT.